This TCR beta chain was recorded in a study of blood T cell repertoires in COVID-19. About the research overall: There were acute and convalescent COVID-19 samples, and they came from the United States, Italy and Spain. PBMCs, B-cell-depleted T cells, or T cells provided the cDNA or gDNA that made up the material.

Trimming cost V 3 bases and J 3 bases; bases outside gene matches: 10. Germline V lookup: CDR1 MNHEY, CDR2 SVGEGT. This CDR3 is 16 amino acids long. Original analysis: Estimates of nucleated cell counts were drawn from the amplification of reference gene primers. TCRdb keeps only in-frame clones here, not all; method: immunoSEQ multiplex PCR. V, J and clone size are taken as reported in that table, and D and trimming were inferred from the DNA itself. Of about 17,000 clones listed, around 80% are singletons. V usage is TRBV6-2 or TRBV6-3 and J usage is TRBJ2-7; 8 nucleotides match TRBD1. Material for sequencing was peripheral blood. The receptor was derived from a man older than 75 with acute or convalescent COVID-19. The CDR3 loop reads CASSYDRGMLGYEQYF. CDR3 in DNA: TGTGCCAGCAGTTATGACAGGGGCATGTTGGGCTACGAGCAGTACTTC.